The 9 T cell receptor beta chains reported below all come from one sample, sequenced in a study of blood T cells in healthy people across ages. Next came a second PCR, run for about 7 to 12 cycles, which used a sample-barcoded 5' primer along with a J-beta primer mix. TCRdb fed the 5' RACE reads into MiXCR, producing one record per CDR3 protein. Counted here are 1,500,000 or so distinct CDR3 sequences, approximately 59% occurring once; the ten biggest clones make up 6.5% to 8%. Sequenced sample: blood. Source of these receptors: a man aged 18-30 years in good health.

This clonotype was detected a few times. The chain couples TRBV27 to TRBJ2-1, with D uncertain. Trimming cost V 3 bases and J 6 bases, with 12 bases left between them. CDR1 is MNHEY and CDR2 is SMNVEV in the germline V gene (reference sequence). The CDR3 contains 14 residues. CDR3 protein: CASSFGSIGNEQFF. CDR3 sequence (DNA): TGTGCCAGCAGTTTTGGTTCGATAGGCAATGAGCAGTTCTTC.

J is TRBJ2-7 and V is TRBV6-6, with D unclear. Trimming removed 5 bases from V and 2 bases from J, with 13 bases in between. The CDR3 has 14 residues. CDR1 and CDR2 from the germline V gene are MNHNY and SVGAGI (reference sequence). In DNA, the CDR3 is TGTGCCAGCAGTGATGGACCGCGTCCCTACGAGCAGTACTTC. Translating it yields CASSDGPRPYEQYF.

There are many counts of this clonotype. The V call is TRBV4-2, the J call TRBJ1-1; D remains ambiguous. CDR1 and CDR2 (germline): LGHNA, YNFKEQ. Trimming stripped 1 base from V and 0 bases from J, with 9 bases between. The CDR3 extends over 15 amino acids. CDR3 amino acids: CASSQVNEVNTEAFF. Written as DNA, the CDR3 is TGTGCCAGCAGCCAAGTGAATGAAGTGAACACTGAAGCTTTCTTT.

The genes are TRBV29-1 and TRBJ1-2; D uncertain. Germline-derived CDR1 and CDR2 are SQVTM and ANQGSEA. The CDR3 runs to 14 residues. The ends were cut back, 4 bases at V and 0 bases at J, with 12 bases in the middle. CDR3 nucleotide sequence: TGCAGCGTTGTCGCCCGGGCTCCTAACTATGGCTACACCTTC. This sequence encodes CSVVARAPNYGYTF. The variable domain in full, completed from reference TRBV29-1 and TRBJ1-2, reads SAVISQKPSRDICQRGTSLTIQCQVDSQVTMMFWYRQQPGQSLTLIATANQGSEATYESGFVIDKFPISRPNLTFSTLTVSNMSPEDSSIYLCSVVARAPNYGYTFGSGTRLTVV.

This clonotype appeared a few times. CDR3 in amino acids: CASSHSEGRQNYGYTF. CDR3 nucleotides: TGTGCCAGCAGCCACTCGGAGGGGAGACAAAACTATGGCTACACCTTC. The rearrangement links TRBV7-9 to TRBJ1-2, with D perhaps matching TRBD1 (5 bases). CDR1 and CDR2 from the germline V gene are SEHNR and FQNEAQ (reference sequence). The V and J ends lost 5 bases and 2 bases respectively, with 18 bases between them. This CDR3 contains 16 residues.

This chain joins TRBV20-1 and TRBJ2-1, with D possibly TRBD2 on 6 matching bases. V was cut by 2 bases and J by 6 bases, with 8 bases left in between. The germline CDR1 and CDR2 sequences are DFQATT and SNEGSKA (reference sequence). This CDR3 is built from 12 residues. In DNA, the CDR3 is TGCAGTGCTAGAAAGACTAGCAATGAGCAGTTCTTC. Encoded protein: CSARKTSNEQFF.

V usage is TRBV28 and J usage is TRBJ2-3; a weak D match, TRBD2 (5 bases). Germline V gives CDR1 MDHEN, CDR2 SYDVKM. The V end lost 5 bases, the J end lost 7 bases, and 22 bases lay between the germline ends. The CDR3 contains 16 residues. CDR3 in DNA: TGTGCCAGCAGTCCTTTGAGGGTAAATCAGGTGAATACGCAGTATTTT. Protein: CASSPLRVNQVNTQYF.

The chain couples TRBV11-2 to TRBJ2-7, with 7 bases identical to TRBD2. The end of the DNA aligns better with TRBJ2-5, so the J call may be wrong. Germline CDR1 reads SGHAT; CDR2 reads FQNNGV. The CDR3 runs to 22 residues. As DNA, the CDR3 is TGTGCCAGCAGCGAACACACGCGTGGGAACGGGTCAAGGAGACTAGCTTCAAAGACCCAGTACTTC. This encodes CASSEHTRGNGSRRLASKTQYF.

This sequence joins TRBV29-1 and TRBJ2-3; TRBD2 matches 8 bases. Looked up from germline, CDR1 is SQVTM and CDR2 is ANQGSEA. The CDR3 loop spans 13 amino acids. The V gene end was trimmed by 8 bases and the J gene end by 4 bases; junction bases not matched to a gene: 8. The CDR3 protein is CSPTRGGPDTQYF. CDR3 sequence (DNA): TGCAGCCCAACCCGGGGGGGACCAGATACGCAGTATTTT.